Each of the 7 T cell receptor beta chains below was sequenced from the same sample in a study of PD-1 blockade in classical Hodgkin lymphoma. The table came from immunoSEQ multiplex PCR; TCRdb's copy has only in-frame clones and leaves some out. The sample carries about 100,000 clones, roughly 89% recorded once. All the patients suffered relapse after autologous stem cell transplantation, and brentuximab vedotin exposure differed. The source was peripheral blood mononuclear cells (PBMCs), collected before the second cycle of nivolumab. Receptors were obtained from a human donor with classical Hodgkin lymphoma.

The chain is built from TRBV5-4 and TRBJ1-1, with TRBD1 matching 10 bases. The CDR3 runs to 14 residues. V gave up 4 bases and J gave up 6 bases; unmatched junction bases: 6. Per germline, CDR1 SGHNT and CDR2 YYREEE (reference sequence). CDR3 sequence reads: CASSEGQGSPEAFF. In nucleotides, the CDR3 is TGTGCCAGCAGCGAGGGACAGGGGAGCCCTGAAGCTTTCTTT.

The V call is TRBV7-9, the J call TRBJ1-4; D perhaps matches TRBD1 (5 bases). Germline assignment: CDR1 SEHNR and CDR2 FQNEAQ (reference sequence). This CDR3 region has 15 residues. V shed 1 base and J shed 6 bases, with 12 bases lying between them. CDR3 region: CASSLVSGVHEKLFF. CDR3 coding DNA: TGTGCCAGCAGCTTAGTGTCGGGGGTTCATGAAAAACTGTTTTTT. Using reference TRBV7-9 and TRBJ1-4 for the parts outside the CDR3, the full variable domain is DTGVSQNPRHKITKRGQNVTFRCDPISEHNRLYWYRQTLGQGPEFLTYFQNEAQLEKSRLLSDRFSAERPKGSFSTLEIQRTEQGDSAMYLCASSLVSGVHEKLFFGSGTQLSVL.

CDR3 nucleotide sequence: TGTGCCAGCAGTGGGGGGCTGTACACCGGGGAGCTGTTTTTT. It specifies CASSGGLYTGELFF. This rearrangement joins TRBV25-1 to TRBJ2-2, with D perhaps TRBD1 (6 bases). Trimming shortened V by 4 bases and J by 3 bases, and 9 bases separated the two germline ends. CDR3 length equals 14 residues. Germline-derived CDR1 and CDR2 are MGHDK and SYGVNS.

V is TRBV4-2 and J is TRBJ1-2; possible D gene TRBD1, 6 bases. The ends were cut back, 4 bases at V and 7 bases at J, with 22 bases in the middle. Germline CDR1 and CDR2: LGHNA and YNFKEQ. The CDR3 has 16 residues. CDR3 region: CASSLVGRQENPGYTF. The CDR3 nucleotides read TGTGCCAGCAGCCTCGTCGGAAGACAGGAGAATCCTGGCTACACCTTC.

The rearrangement links TRBV6-5 to TRBJ1-1; TRBD1 aligns across 7 bases. Germline V gives CDR1 MNHEY, CDR2 SVGAGI. This CDR3 has 14 residues. The J segment lost 5 bases and the V segment lost 6 bases, leaving 9 bases of the junction unmatched. DNA for the CDR3: TGTGCCAGCAGACGAACAGGGGTACGGACTGAAGCTTTCTTT. This sequence encodes CASRRTGVRTEAFF.

The chain has TRBV5-4 and TRBJ1-1, with D possibly TRBD1 on 6 matching bases. In germline, CDR1 is SGHNT, CDR2 YYREEE (reference sequence). The V and J ends lost 4 bases and 2 bases respectively, with 24 bases between them. The CDR3 is 18 amino acids. The CDR3 here is CASSPILGGVRENTEAFF. The DNA of the CDR3 is TGTGCCAGCAGCCCCATCTTGGGGGGCGTTAGGGAAAACACTGAAGCTTTCTTT.

The rearrangement links TRBV27 to TRBJ2-5, with D possibly called TRBD1 or TRBD2 (5 bases each). CDR1 MNHEY and CDR2 SMNVEV come from the germline V gene (reference sequence). V was trimmed by 3 bases and J by 2 bases, leaving 13 bases between them. CDR3 length equals 15 residues. The CDR3 sequence is CASSFSGTVQETQYF. The CDR3 DNA is TGTGCCAGCAGTTTCTCCGGGACGGTTCAAGAGACCCAGTACTTC.